The rows below give T cell receptor beta chains drawn from one sample of a study of identical twins' blood T cells. MiXCR, run by TCRdb on the 5' RACE reads, gives a single entry per CDR3 protein. Among around 380,000 distinct CDR3 sequences listed, over 25% were seen once. The source material was PBMCs. These receptors were collected from a woman between 18 and 50 years old in good health. Each CDR3 is given with its conserved first and last residue. D genes are given only for firm matches. Expanded clones are given a class, and other clones once, few, many or no size at all.

TRBV7-9	-	-	TRBJ1-1	CASLTGTEAFF	TGTGCCAGCTTAACAGGAACTGAAGCTTTCTTT
TRBV6-5	few	-	TRBJ2-1	CASKGEYSYNEQFF	TGTGCCAGCAAAGGGGAATACTCCTACAATGAGCAGTTCTTC
TRBV7-8	-	-	TRBJ2-2	CAGSLEENSEELFF	TGTGCCGGCAGCTTAGAAGAGAATTCCGAGGAGCTGTTTTTT
TRBV11-2	-	-	TRBJ2-1	CASSLGRPEQFF	TGTGCCAGCAGCTTAGGCCGACCCGAGCAGTTCTTC
TRBV9	few	-	TRBJ2-2	CASTVSGGTNTGELFF	TGTGCCAGCACCGTCTCAGGGGGGACGAACACCGGGGAGCTGTTTTTT
TRBV11-2	few	TRBD1	TRBJ1-2	CASSPPVTGGYGYTF	TGTGCCAGCAGCCCCCCGGTTACAGGGGGTTATGGCTACACCTTC
TRBV20-1	-	TRBD1	TRBJ2-7	CSASPGQGLPEQYF	TGCAGTGCATCGCCGGGACAGGGGTTACCCGAGCAGTACTTC
TRBV12-3/TRBV12-4	-	-	TRBJ2-3	CASSFGLDLSTDTQYF	TGTGCCAGCTCATTCGGACTCGACCTTAGCACAGATACGCAGTATTTT
TRBV4-1	-	-	TRBJ1-5	CASSKEAGQPRHF	TGCGCCAGCAGCAAAGAAGCGGGTCAGCCCCGGCATTTT
TRBV6-5	-	-	TRBJ2-2	CASTTYTGELFF	TGTGCCAGCACCACCTACACCGGGGAGCTGTTTTTT
TRBV3-1	-	-	TRBJ2-1	CASSPRGVAVHEQFF	TGTGCCAGCAGTCCGAGGGGGGTGGCAGTCCATGAGCAGTTCTTC
TRBV28	-	-	TRBJ2-7	CASSSVRGSYEQYF	TGTGCCAGCAGTTCGGTTAGGGGCTCCTACGAGCAGTACTTC
TRBV30	few	-	TRBJ1-5	CAWSVQGHQPQHF	TGTGCCTGGAGTGTACAGGGACATCAGCCCCAGCATTTT
TRBV6-1	-	-	TRBJ1-5	CASSERQWQPQHF	TGTGCCAGCAGTGAAAGACAGTGGCAGCCCCAGCATTTT
TRBV29-1	few	-	TRBJ2-2	CSARHSNTGELFF	TGCAGCGCCCGACATTCGAACACCGGGGAGCTGTTTTTT
TRBV29-1	-	-	TRBJ1-2	CSGKLQGGYGYTF	TGCAGCGGTAAGCTACAGGGCGGCTATGGCTACACCTTC
TRBV12-5	-	-	TRBJ2-3	CASGWVDTQYF	TGTGCTAGTGGTTGGGTAGATACGCAGTATTTT
TRBV9	few	TRBD1	TRBJ2-3	CASSAGTGTDTQYF	TGTGCCAGCAGCGCCGGGACAGGCACAGATACGCAGTATTTT
TRBV6-6	medium-sized	-	TRBJ1-5	CASSISNQPQHF	TGTGCCAGCAGTATTAGCAATCAGCCCCAGCATTTT
TRBV20-1	-	-	TRBJ1-1	CSAIDSAVVTEAFF	TGCAGTGCTATAGATAGTGCGGTCGTCACTGAAGCGTTCTTT
TRBV7-6	-	-	TRBJ1-1	CASSLGRGYTEASF	TGTGCCAGCAGCTTAGGCCGGGGCTACACTGAAGCTTCCTTT
TRBV12-5	-	TRBD1	TRBJ1-2	CASGSVGDRSNTF	TGTGCTAGTGGTTCTGTTGGGGACAGGTCGAACACCTTC
TRBV11-2	-	TRBD1	TRBJ2-7	CASSFNTGAYEQYF	TGTGCCAGCAGCTTCAATACAGGGGCCTACGAGCAGTACTTC
TRBV20-1	-	-	TRBJ2-5	CSANNLGETQYF	TGCAGTGCTAATAACCTGGGGGAGACCCAGTACTTC
TRBV20-1	-	-	TRBJ1-2	CSAGTNYGYTF	TGCAGTGCTGGGACTAACTATGGCTACACCTTC
TRBV10-3	once	-	TRBJ2-5	CAISGGPTMTGTKETQYF	TGTGCCATCAGCGGGGGACCCACTATGACAGGGACAAAAGAGACCCAGTACTTC
TRBV20-1	-	TRBD2	TRBJ2-1	CSAREGSGGAYNEQFF	TGCAGTGCTAGAGAAGGTAGCGGGGGGGCCTACAATGAGCAGTTCTTC
TRBV6-2/TRBV6-3	-	TRBD1	TRBJ1-1	CASTQVRGTNTEAFF	TGTGCCAGCACACAAGTCAGGGGGACGAACACTGAAGCTTTCTTT
TRBV7-6	few	-	TRBJ2-1	CASSLVGSQGPVSVPYNEQFF	TGTGCCAGCAGCTTAGTCGGGTCTCAGGGTCCGGTGTCAGTCCCCTACAATGAGCAGTTCTTC
TRBV7-2	-	TRBD2	TRBJ2-3	CSSSLGLAGILADTQYF	TGTTCCAGCAGCTTAGGTCTAGCGGGGATATTGGCAGATACGCAGTATTTT
TRBV10-1	-	-	TRBJ2-2	CASSEADSTGELFF	TGCGCCAGCAGTGAGGCGGACAGTACCGGGGAGCTGTTTTTT